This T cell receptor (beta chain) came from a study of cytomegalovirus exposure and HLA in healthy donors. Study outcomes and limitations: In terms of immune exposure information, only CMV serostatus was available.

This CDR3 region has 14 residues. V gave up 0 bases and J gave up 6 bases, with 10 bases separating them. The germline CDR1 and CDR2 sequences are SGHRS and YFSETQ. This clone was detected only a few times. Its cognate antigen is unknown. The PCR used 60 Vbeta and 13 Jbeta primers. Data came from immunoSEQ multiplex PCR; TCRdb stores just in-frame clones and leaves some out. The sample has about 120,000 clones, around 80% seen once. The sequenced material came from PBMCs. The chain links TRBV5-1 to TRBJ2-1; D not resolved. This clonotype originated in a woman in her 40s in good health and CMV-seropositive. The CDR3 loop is CASSLDTAPNEQFF. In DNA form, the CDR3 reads TGCGCCAGCAGCTTGGACACCGCCCCCAATGAGCAGTTCTTC. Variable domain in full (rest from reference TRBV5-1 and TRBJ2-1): KAGVTQTPRYLIKTRGQQVTLSCSPISGHRSVSWYQQTPGQGLQFLFEYFSETQRNKGNFPGRFSGRQFSNSRSEMNVSTLELGDSALYLCASSLDTAPNEQFFGPGTRLTVL.